The 22 T cell receptor beta chains given below trace back to one sample, sequenced in a study of metastatic and nonmetastatic thyroid tumors. TCRdb redid the clone calls on the PCR reads using MiXCR. Of around 70,000 clones listed, more than 15% were seen once; the top ten hold roughly 13%. The entire patient cohort was treatment-naive prior to thyroid surgery. Specimen: blood. The receptor set was obtained from a female donor with papillary thyroid cancer or a benign thyroid nodule (not recorded which). Some clones in this sample may be carry-over from other donors' samples.

This clone was counted many times. In DNA, the CDR3 is TGTGCCAGCAGCCAGGCCCAGGAGGTCGCCTACGAGCAGTACTTC. Protein: CASSQAQEVAYEQYF. The chain carries TRBV3-1 and TRBJ2-7, with D possibly being TRBD2 (5 bases). The CDR3 covers 15 residues. Trimming cost V 3 bases and J 2 bases, with 14 bases left between them. Germline V gene lookup returns CDR1 LGHDT and CDR2 YNNKEL (reference sequence).

This clone was counted ten times or more. The junction departs from germline at one end; a sequencing error may be responsible. This chain joins TRBV12-3 or TRBV12-4 and TRBJ2-7, with TRBD2 matching over 15 bases. CDR3 length equals 12 residues. CDR3 in DNA: TGTGCCAGCAGTGGACTAGCGGGGGGGCGTCACTTC. Protein sequence: CASSGLAGGRHF.

This clone occurred a few times. The chain recombines TRBV28 with TRBJ2-7; weak D call: TRBD2 (5 bases). Germline CDR1 MDHEN, CDR2 SYDVKM. Trimming left V 4 bases short and J 7 bases short, with 14 bases between. The CDR3 is 13 amino acids. The CDR3 sequence: CASSSSSSEEQYF. CDR3 DNA: TGTGCCAGCAGTTCTAGCTCCTCCGAAGAGCAGTACTTC.

The chain carries TRBV28 and TRBJ1-5; D is uncertain. Germline V gene lookup returns CDR1 MDHEN and CDR2 SYDVKM. The ends were cut back, 5 bases at V and 3 bases at J, with 11 bases in the middle. The CDR3 contains 14 residues. The CDR3 is CASSTHGDNQPQHF. The CDR3 DNA is TGTGCCAGCAGTACCCACGGGGACAATCAGCCCCAGCATTTT.

This clone was observed a handful of times. This may arise from a read error, as a much more abundant clone is one base away. Additional DNA sequences in this sample encode the identical CDR3. V usage is TRBV20-1 and J usage is TRBJ2-2; D may be TRBD2 (7 bases). Germline CDR1 DFQATT, CDR2 SNEGSKA (reference sequence). CDR3 length: 13 amino acids. In nucleotides, the CDR3 is TGCGGCCTGGGGGGGGGCAACACCGGGGAGCTGTTTTTT. Protein: CGLGGGNTGELFF.

This clone was counted at least ten times. The chain recombines TRBV12-3 or TRBV12-4 with TRBJ2-1, with D unresolved. The CDR3 consists of 15 residues. Trimming pared 7 bases from V and 0 bases from J, leaving 13 bases between. CDR3 DNA: TGTGCCAGCATCCTAGGACGGAGCTCCTACAATGAGCAGTTCTTC. As protein: CASILGRSSYNEQFF.

This clone was seen at least ten times. The chain combines TRBV28 with TRBJ2-7; D unresolved. Germline CDR1 is MDHEN and CDR2 is SYDVKM. The CDR3 length is 13 residues. V shed 2 bases and J shed 3 bases, with 8 bases lying between them. The CDR3 DNA is TGTGCCAGCAGTTTAGTTGACCGCTACGAGCAGTACTTC. Translating gives CASSLVDRYEQYF.

This clone was detected many times. The V gene is TRBV15, the J gene TRBJ1-2, with D perhaps matching TRBD1 (5 bases). The CDR3 covers 15 residues. The germline gives CDR1 LNHNV, CDR2 YYDKDF (reference sequence). With 5 bases removed from V and 1 base from J, the gap between germline ends came to 14 bases. The CDR3 spells CATSLGRDFNYGYTF. The CDR3, as DNA: TGTGCCACCAGCTTAGGCAGGGATTTTAACTATGGCTACACCTTC.

The V gene is TRBV2, the J gene TRBJ2-7; possibly TRBD2 for D (6 bases). Germline CDR1 and CDR2: SNHLY and FYNNEI. The CDR3 is 13 residues long. The V and J ends lost 2 bases and 7 bases respectively, with 12 bases between them. This chain's CDR3 is CASSERHGGEQYF. The CDR3 bases are TGTGCCAGCAGTGAAAGACACGGGGGTGAGCAGTACTTC.

This clone was counted ten times or more. The chain couples TRBV7-8 to TRBJ2-6, with 9 bases fitting TRBD1. J lost 4 bases, V lost 2 bases, and 6 bases had no gene match. CDR3 size: 17 residues. The V gene's germline CDR1 is SGHVS and CDR2 FQNEAQ. The CDR3 reads CASSLRDRVAGANVLTF. CDR3 DNA: TGTGCCAGCAGCTTAAGGGACAGGGTAGCCGGGGCCAACGTCCTGACTTTC.

This clone was counted between two and nine times. V usage is TRBV6-4 and J usage is TRBJ2-3; TRBD2 is a possible D gene (5 bases). Germline-derived CDR1 and CDR2 are MRHNA and SNTAGT. Trimming cost V 2 bases and J 2 bases, with 11 bases left between them. This CDR3 comprises 15 residues. The CDR3 is CASSDGAVATDTQYF. The CDR3 region has the DNA TGTGCCAGCAGTGACGGAGCGGTAGCCACAGATACGCAGTATTTT.

This chain joins TRBV27 and TRBJ2-7; D gene unclear. The germline V and J ends were trimmed by 5 bases and 2 bases, with 13 bases remaining between them. Germline CDR1 MNHEY, CDR2 SMNVEV (reference sequence). This CDR3 has 14 residues. CDR3 amino acids: CASSRADGPYEQYF. CDR3 bases: TGTGCCAGCAGTAGAGCAGACGGCCCCTACGAGCAGTACTTC.

This clone was observed at least ten times. The chain links TRBV11-1 to TRBJ2-7; TRBD2 matches 11 bases. V lost 4 bases, J lost 3 bases, and 8 bases stayed unmatched. Germline CDR1 reads SGHAT; CDR2 reads FQDESV (reference sequence). CDR3 length: 16 amino acids. CDR3 region: CASSSRLAGTIYEQYF. As DNA, the CDR3 is TGTGCCAGCAGCTCCAGACTAGCGGGAACAATCTACGAGCAGTACTTC.

Turning to this clone: The junction does not match germline at one end; this may be a read error. In DNA form, the CDR3 reads TGTTCCAGTAGCAAGACACTAGCCTCCTACGAGCAGTACTTC. Its translation: CSSSKTLASYEQYF. The J gene is TRBJ2-7, the V gene TRBV19; weak D call: TRBD2 (6 bases). Germline V gene data show CDR1 as LNHDA and CDR2 as SQIVND (reference sequence). The CDR3 runs 14 residues.

This clone was recorded at least ten times. The chain is built from TRBV7-8 and TRBJ2-5; D possibly uses TRBD1 or TRBD2 (7 bases each). Germline CDR1 SGHVS, CDR2 FQNEAQ. The CDR3 contains 18 residues. V gave up 3 bases and J gave up 4 bases, with 24 bases separating them. CDR3 DNA sequence: TGTGCCAGCAGCTTCCGGGGGGAGCTGACAGGGTATGGAGAGACCCAGTACTTC. Translation gives CASSFRGELTGYGETQYF. The whole variable domain, filled in from reference TRBV7-8 and TRBJ2-5, reads GAGVSQSPRYKVAKRGQDVALRCDPISGHVSLFWYQQALGQGPEFLTYFQNEAQLDKSGLPSDRFFAERPEGSVSTLKIQRTQQEDSAVYLCASSFRGELTGYGETQYFGPGTRLLVL.

This clone was recorded at least ten times. This sequence joins TRBV5-6 and TRBJ2-1; D gene unclear. The CDR3 is 11 residues long. Trimming left V 0 bases short and J 7 bases short, with 2 bases between. The germline gives CDR1 SGHDT, CDR2 YYEEEE. The CDR3 DNA follows: TGTGCCAGCAGCTTGGCGAATGAGCAGTTCTTC. This translates into CASSLANEQFF.

The gene calls are TRBV5-1 and TRBJ2-2; either TRBD1 or TRBD2 may supply D (5 bases each). CDR3 length: 16 residues. Germline values: CDR1 SGHRS, CDR2 YFSETQ. With 1 base removed from V and 4 bases from J, the gap between germline ends came to 14 bases. The CDR3 DNA follows: TGCGCCAGCAGCTTGCGAGGGGAAGTGGGCACCGGGGAGCTGTTTTTT. Translated, it gives CASSLRGEVGTGELFF. Filled out from reference TRBV5-1 and TRBJ2-2, the complete variable domain reads KAGVTQTPRYLIKTRGQQVTLSCSPISGHRSVSWYQQTPGQGLQFLFEYFSETQRNKGNFPGRFSGRQFSNSRSEMNVSTLELGDSALYLCASSLRGEVGTGELFFGEGSRLTVL.

The chain employs TRBV6-1 and TRBJ2-7, with 8 bases identical to TRBD1. The CDR3 is made up of 15 amino acids. Germline V gene sequence: CDR1 MNHNS, CDR2 SASEGT. Losses at the gene ends were 2 bases for V and 5 bases for J; bases not matched to a gene: 8. The CDR3 DNA reads TGTGCCAGCAGTGAATTTACAGGGGGTTCGAACGAGCAGTACTTC. This encodes CASSEFTGGSNEQYF.

This chain links TRBV19 with TRBJ1-4; maybe TRBD1 (5 bases). CDR3 length equals 17 residues. The germline gives CDR1 LNHDA, CDR2 SQIVND (reference sequence). Trimming removed 6 bases at V and 6 bases at J, with 23 bases between. The CDR3 sequence: CASSQDPSTDDDEKLFF. CDR3 coding DNA: TGTGCCAGTAGCCAAGATCCTTCGACAGACGACGATGAAAAACTGTTTTTT.

This clone was seen at least ten times. The chain couples TRBV6-1 to TRBJ1-5; D possibly corresponds to TRBD1 (5 bases). CDR1 MNHNS and CDR2 SASEGT come from the germline V gene. V lost 6 bases and J 7 bases, leaving 16 bases between the germline ends. The CDR3 covers 14 residues. The CDR3 spells CASRPGRGSQPQHF. CDR3 DNA sequence: TGTGCCAGCAGACCGGGACGAGGTTCACAGCCCCAGCATTTT.

This clone was recorded many times. V is TRBV7-9 and J is TRBJ1-3; 8 positions agree with TRBD1. Trimming cost V 10 bases and J 2 bases; bases outside gene matches: 10. The CDR3 runs to 15 residues. Germline values: CDR1 SEHNR, CDR2 FQNEAQ (reference sequence). The CDR3 is CAIETSTGAGNTIYF. CDR3 DNA sequence: TGTGCCATCGAAACCTCGACAGGGGCTGGAAACACCATATATTTT.

This clone was observed many times. The rearrangement uses TRBV30 and TRBJ2-1, with 7 nucleotides matching TRBD2. CDR3 length: 13 amino acids. Germline assignment: CDR1 GTSNPN and CDR2 SVGIG (reference sequence). V was pared by 5 bases and J by 4 bases, with 5 bases of the junction left unmatched. The CDR3 here is CAWASGAYNEQFF. In nucleotides, the CDR3 is TGTGCCTGGGCTAGCGGAGCTTACAATGAGCAGTTCTTC.